The rows below give T cell receptor beta chains drawn from one sample of a study of cytomegalovirus exposure and HLA in healthy donors. The repertoire was sequenced with immunoSEQ multiplex PCR; TCRdb's copy has only in-frame clones and lacks some. The repertoire holds about 160,000 clones, with 95% to 97% as singletons. The specimen sequenced was PBMCs. These receptors came from a woman aged 18-29 years in good health and CMV-seronegative. Both conserved end residues are part of each CDR3. Fields, in order: V gene, CDR3 protein.

V gene: TRBV7-3; CDR3 protein: CASSSSGGALDTQYF
V gene: TRBV4-2; CDR3 protein: CASSQEREVDGYTF
V gene: TRBV15; CDR3 protein: CATSRDWQGAVHGYTF
V gene: TRBV21-1; CDR3 protein: CASSKEDGQGGLFGNTIYF
V gene: TRBV7-9; CDR3 protein: CASSLGGGREQYF
V gene: TRBV7-9; CDR3 protein: CASSGERDSSYEQYF
V gene: TRBV4-1; CDR3 protein: CASSPPGRDYSEAFF
V gene: TRBV5-1; CDR3 protein: CASSFGDPRDGYTF
V gene: TRBV19; CDR3 protein: CASSAGQGASYEQYF
V gene: TRBV19; CDR3 protein: CASSINGGGTYNEQFF
V gene: TRBV5-4; CDR3 protein: CASSPGRGATYEQYF
V gene: TRBV5-1; CDR3 protein: CASSLSLEGKLFF
V gene: TRBV21-1; CDR3 protein: CASSQDSSRSPLHF
V gene: TRBV29-1; CDR3 protein: CSVDGLAARSRSYNEQFF
V gene: TRBV4-2; CDR3 protein: CASSQEPRANYGYTF
V gene: TRBV4-3; CDR3 protein: CASSQAVLLKTEAFF
V gene: TRBV7-2; CDR3 protein: CASSLGSGQGYSPLHF
V gene: TRBV27; CDR3 protein: CASSPRTAGTDTQYF
V gene: TRBV4-1; CDR3 protein: CASSHHPGQGADGYTF
V gene: TRBV6-5; CDR3 protein: CASSYSGTSGDEQFF
V gene: TRBV15; CDR3 protein: CATSRDVGLDQPQHF
V gene: TRBV6-5; CDR3 protein: CASSYSIRTGMNGYTF
V gene: TRBV4-3; CDR3 protein: CASSPLRTAHTAYEQYF
V gene: TRBV29-1; CDR3 protein: CSVVSLRAGGLSDTQYF
V gene: TRBV18; CDR3 protein: CASSLGTGDLYGYTF
V gene: TRBV25-1; CDR3 protein: CASSDLTGGHPDEQFF
V gene: TRBV5-1; CDR3 protein: CASSLQSGTSDGDTQYF
V gene: TRBV6-6; CDR3 protein: CASSYETGGNTIYF
V gene: TRBV2; CDR3 protein: CASTGQLAGGLDEQFF
V gene: TRBV29-1; CDR3 protein: CSAERGDTQYF
V gene: TRBV7-2; CDR3 protein: CASSRIGRNTEAFF
V gene: TRBV6-5; CDR3 protein: CASRRARFTEAFF
V gene: TRBV27; CDR3 protein: CASSFRVNAIYEQYF
V gene: TRBV5-1; CDR3 protein: CASRSDRPYGYTF
V gene: TRBV5-1; CDR3 protein: CASSHRGTEQYF
V gene: TRBV6-5; CDR3 protein: CASRRGGATGGELFF
V gene: TRBV29-1; CDR3 protein: CSTYTRTSGATIYNEQFF
V gene: TRBV9; CDR3 protein: CASSVTERSTYEQYF
V gene: TRBV5-1; CDR3 protein: CASRPGQSSNSPLHF
V gene: TRBV5-1; CDR3 protein: CASSLQGQNTEAFF
V gene: TRBV15; CDR3 protein: CATSEDRNTEAFF
V gene: TRBV7-9; CDR3 protein: CASSPGQGGTSNQPQHF
V gene: TRBV7-8; CDR3 protein: CASRRGTGELFF
V gene: TRBV19; CDR3 protein: CASRKTGTGNSPLHF
V gene: TRBV4-2; CDR3 protein: CASSQSPGSSYNEQFF
V gene: TRBV18; CDR3 protein: CASSPTPGIEAFF
V gene: TRBV6-5; CDR3 protein: CASSYAGGFSGYTF
V gene: TRBV14; CDR3 protein: CASSQDLVLTGELFF
V gene: TRBV7-2; CDR3 protein: CASSLDRGQRSSEKLFF
V gene: TRBV7-2; CDR3 protein: CASSPDRDGSTDTQYF
V gene: TRBV5-1; CDR3 protein: CASSTGDRDNEKLFF